Sequencing of this T cell receptor beta chain was carried out in a study of blood T cell repertoires in COVID-19. The CDR3 runs to 17 residues. With 3 bases clipped from V and 2 bases from J, the junction kept 7 bases outside the gene matches. Germline-derived CDR1 and CDR2 are MGHRA and YSYEKL. As processed by the authors: The assay estimated nucleated cells by amplifying reference gene primers. TCRdb's copy holds only in-frame clones and misses some; the assay was immunoSEQ multiplex PCR. The V and J calls and clone size were taken over from that table, and D and trimming were inferred from the DNA. This table has about 330,000 clones, approximately 89% appearing once.

V and J are TRBV4-1 and TRBJ1-1, with 12 bases matching TRBD1. The sample was PBMCs or T cells enriched from blood (not recorded which). This TCR was sampled from a man aged 25-45 years who had recovered from COVID-19. The CDR3 protein is CASSQRDRGLRNTEAFF. In nucleotides, the CDR3 is TGCGCCAGCAGCCAGCGGGACAGGGGGCTCAGAAACACTGAAGCTTTCTTT.